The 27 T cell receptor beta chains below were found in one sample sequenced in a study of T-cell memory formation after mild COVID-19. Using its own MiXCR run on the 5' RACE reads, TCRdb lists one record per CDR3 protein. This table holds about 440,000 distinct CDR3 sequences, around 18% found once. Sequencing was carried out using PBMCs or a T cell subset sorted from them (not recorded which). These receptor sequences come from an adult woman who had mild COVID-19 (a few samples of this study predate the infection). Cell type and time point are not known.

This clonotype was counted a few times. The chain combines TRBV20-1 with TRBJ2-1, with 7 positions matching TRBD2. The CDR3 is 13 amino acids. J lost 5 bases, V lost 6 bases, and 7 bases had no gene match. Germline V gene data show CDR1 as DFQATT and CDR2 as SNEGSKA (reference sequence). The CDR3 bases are TGCAGTGCCCGGAGGGCGGGGGACAATGAGCAGTTCTTC. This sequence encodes CSARRAGDNEQFF.

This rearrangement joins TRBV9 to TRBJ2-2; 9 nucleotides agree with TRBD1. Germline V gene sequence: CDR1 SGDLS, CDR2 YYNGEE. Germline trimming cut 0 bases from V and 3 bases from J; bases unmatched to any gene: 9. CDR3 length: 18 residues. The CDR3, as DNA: TGTGCCAGCAGCGTAGCCTTGAGCGGACAGGGGTACACCGGGGAGCTGTTTTTT. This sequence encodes CASSVALSGQGYTGELFF.

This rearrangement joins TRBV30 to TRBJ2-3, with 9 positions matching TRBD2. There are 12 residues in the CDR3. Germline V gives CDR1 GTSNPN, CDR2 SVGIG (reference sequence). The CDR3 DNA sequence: TGTGCTGCCGCGGGGGGGCAAGATACGCAGTATTTT. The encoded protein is CAAAGGQDTQYF.

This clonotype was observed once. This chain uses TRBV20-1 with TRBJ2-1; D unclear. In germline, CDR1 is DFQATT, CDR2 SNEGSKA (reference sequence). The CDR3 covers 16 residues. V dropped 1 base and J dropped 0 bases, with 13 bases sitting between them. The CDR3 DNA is TGCAGTGCTAGAGGAGGAGCAGGCCTCTCCTACAATGAGCAGTTCTTC. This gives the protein CSARGGAGLSYNEQFF.

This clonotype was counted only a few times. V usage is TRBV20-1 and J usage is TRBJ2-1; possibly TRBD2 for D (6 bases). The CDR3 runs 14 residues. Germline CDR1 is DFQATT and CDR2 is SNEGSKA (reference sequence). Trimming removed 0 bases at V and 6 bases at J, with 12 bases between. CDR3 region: CSAREPTGVNEQFF. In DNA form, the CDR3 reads TGCAGTGCTAGAGAACCTACGGGGGTCAATGAGCAGTTCTTC.

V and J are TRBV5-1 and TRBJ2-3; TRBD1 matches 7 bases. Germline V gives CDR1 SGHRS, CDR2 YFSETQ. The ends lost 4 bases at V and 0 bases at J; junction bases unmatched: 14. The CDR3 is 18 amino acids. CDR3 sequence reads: CASSPSGPTGVSTDTQYF. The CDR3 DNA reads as TGCGCCAGCAGCCCTTCGGGGCCCACAGGGGTCAGCACAGATACGCAGTATTTT.

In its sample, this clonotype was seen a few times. This CDR3 reads CASSYSEAGDGYTF. CDR3 bases: TGTGCCAGCAGTTACTCGGAGGCAGGGGATGGCTACACCTTC. The V gene is TRBV6-5, the J gene TRBJ1-2; TRBD1 might be the D (6 bases). V was clipped by 0 bases and J by 6 bases, with 11 bases between them. The CDR3 totals 14 residues. Per germline, CDR1 MNHEY and CDR2 SVGAGI.

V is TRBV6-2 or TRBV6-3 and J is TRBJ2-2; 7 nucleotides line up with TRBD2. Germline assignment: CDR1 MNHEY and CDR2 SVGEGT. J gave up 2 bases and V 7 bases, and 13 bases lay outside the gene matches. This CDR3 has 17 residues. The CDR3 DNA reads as TGTGCCAGCACCGAATCCGGGCTAGCGGTTAACACCGGGGAGCTGTTTTTT. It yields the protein CASTESGLAVNTGELFF.

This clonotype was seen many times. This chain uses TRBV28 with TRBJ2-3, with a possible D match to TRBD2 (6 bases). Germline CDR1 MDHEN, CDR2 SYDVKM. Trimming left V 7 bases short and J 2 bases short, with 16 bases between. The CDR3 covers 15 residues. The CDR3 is CASNPPSVLTDTQYF. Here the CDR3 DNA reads TGTGCCAGCAACCCTCCTAGCGTACTCACAGATACGCAGTATTTT.

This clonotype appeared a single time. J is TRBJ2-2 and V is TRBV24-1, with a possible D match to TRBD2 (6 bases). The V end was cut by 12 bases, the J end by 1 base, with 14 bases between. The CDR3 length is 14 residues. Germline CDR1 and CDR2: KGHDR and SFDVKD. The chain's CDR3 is CAAGGAENTGELFF. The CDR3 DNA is TGTGCCGCCGGGGGAGCCGAGAACACCGGGGAGCTGTTTTTT.

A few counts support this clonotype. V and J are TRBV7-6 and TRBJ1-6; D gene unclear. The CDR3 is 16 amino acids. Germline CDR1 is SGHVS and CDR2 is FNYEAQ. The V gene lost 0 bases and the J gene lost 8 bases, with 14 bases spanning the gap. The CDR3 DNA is TGTGCCAGCAGCTTAGCTTTGAACCTAAGGGATTCACCCCTCCACTTT. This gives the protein CASSLALNLRDSPLHF.

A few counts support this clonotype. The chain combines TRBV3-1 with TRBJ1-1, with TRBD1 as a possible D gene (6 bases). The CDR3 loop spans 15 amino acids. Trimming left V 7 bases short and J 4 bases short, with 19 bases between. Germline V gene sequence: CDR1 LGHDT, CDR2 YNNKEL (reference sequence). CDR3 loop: CASTLGGRIGTEAFF. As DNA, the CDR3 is TGTGCCAGCACCCTGGGGGGGCGGATAGGCACTGAAGCTTTCTTT.

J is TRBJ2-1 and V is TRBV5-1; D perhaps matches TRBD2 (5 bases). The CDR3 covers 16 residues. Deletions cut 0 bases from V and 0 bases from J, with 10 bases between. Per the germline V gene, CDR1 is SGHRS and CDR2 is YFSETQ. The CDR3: CASSLDAGTSYNEQFF. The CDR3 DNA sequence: TGCGCCAGCAGCTTGGACGCGGGTACCTCCTACAATGAGCAGTTCTTC.

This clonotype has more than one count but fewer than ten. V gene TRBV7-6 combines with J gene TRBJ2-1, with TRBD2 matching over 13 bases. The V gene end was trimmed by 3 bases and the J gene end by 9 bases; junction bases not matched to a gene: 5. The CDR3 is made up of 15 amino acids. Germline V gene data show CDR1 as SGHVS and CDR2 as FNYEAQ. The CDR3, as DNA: TGTGCCAGCAGCTTGAGACTAGCGGGGGGCTTTGAGCAGTTCTTC. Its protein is CASSLRLAGGFEQFF. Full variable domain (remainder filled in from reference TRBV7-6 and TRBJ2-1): GAGVSQSPRYKVTKRGQDVALRCDPISGHVSLYWYRQALGQGPEFLTYFNYEAQQDKSGLPNDRFSAERPEGSISTLTIQRTEQRDSAMYRCASSLRLAGGFEQFFGPGTRLTVL.

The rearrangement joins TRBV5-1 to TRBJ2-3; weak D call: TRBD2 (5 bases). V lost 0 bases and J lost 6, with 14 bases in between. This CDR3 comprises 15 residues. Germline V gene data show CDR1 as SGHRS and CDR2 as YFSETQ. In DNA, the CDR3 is TGCGCCAGCAGCTTGGAGGGAGCGGAACCGGATACGCAGTATTTT. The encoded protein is CASSLEGAEPDTQYF.

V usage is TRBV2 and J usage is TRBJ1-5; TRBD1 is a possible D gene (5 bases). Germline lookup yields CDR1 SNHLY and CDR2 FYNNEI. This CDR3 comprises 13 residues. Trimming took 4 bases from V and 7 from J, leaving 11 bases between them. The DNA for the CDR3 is TGTGCCAGCAGTGGTAGCGGGGGACAGCCCCAGCATTTT. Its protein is CASSGSGGQPQHF.

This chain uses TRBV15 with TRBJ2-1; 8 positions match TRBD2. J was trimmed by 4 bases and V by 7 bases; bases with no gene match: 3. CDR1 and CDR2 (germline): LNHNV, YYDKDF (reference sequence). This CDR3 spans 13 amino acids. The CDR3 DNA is TGTGCCACCACCCGCGGGGGGTACAATGAGCAGTTCTTC. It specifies CATTRGGYNEQFF.

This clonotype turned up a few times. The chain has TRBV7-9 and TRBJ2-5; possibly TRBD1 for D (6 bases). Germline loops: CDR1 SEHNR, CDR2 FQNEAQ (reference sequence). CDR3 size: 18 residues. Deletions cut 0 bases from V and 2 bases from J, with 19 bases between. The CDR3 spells CASSLAAFSRGQQETQYF. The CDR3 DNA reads TGTGCCAGCAGCTTAGCGGCATTTTCCCGGGGACAACAAGAGACCCAGTACTTC.

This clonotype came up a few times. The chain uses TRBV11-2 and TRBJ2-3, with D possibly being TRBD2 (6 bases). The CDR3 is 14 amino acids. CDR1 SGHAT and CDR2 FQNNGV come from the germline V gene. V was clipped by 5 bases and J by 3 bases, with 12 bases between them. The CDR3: CASSPPGLTDTQYF. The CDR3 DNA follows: TGTGCCAGCAGCCCCCCCGGACTAACAGATACGCAGTATTTT.

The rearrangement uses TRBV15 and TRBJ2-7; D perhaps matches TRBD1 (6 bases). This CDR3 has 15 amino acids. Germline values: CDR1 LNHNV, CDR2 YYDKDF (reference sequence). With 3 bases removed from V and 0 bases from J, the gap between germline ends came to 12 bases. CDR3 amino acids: CATSRPPGDSYEQYF. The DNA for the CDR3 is TGTGCCACCAGCAGGCCTCCAGGGGACTCCTACGAGCAGTACTTC.

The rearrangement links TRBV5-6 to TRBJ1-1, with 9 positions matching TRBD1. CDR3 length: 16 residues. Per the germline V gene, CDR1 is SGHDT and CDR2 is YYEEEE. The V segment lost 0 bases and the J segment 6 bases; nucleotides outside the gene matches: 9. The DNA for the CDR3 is TGTGCCAGCAGCTTGGAGGAATGGACAGGGGTCTCTGAAGCTTTCTTT. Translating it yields CASSLEEWTGVSEAFF. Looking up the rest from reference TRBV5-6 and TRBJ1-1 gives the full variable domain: DAGVTQSPTHLIKTRGQQVTLRCSPKSGHDTVSWYQQALGQGPQFIFQYYEEEERQRGNFPDRFSGHQFPNYSSELNVNALLLGDSALYLCASSLEEWTGVSEAFFGQGTRLTVV.

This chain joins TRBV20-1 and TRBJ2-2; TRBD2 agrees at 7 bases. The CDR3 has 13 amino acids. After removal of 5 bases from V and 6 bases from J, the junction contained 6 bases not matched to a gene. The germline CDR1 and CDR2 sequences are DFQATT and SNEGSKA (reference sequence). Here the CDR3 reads CSALRGSSGELFF. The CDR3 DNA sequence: TGCAGTGCTCTTCGCGGGAGTTCCGGGGAGCTGTTTTTT.

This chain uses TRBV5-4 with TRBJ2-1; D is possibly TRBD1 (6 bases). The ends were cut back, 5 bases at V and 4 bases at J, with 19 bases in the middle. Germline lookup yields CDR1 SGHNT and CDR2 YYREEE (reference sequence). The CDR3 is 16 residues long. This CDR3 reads CASRARTAFLYNEQFF. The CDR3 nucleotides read TGTGCCAGCAGAGCTCGGACAGCCTTCCTTTACAATGAGCAGTTCTTC.

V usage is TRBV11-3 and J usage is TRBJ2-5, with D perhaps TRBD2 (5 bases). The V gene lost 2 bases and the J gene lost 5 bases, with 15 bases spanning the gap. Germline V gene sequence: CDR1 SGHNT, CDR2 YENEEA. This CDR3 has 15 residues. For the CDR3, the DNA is TGTGCCAGCAGCTTACGGCTAGGGAGCCAGGAGACCCAGTACTTC. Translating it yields CASSLRLGSQETQYF. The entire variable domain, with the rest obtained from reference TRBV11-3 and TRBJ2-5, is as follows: EAGVVQSPRYKIIEKKQPVAFWCNPISGHNTLYWYLQNLGQGPELLIRYENEEAVDDSQLPKDRFSAERLKGVDSTLKIQPAELGDSAVYLCASSLRLGSQETQYFGPGTRLLVL.

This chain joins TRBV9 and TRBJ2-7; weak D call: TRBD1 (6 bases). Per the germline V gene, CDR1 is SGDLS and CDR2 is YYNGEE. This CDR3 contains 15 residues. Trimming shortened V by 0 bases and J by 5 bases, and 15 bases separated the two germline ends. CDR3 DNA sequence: TGTGCCAGCAGCGTAGACGGGACATGGATAGACGAGCAGTACTTC. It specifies CASSVDGTWIDEQYF.

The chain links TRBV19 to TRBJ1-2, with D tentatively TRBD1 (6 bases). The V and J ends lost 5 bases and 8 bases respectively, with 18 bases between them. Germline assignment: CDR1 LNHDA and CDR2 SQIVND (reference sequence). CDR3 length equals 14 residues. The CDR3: CASSSGGDRYGYTF. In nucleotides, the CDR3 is TGTGCCAGTAGTTCGGGAGGAGACAGGTACGGCTACACCTTC. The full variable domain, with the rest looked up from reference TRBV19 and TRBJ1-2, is DGGITQSPKYLFRKEGQNVTLSCEQNLNHDAMYWYRQDPGQGLRLIYYSQIVNDFQKGDIAEGYSVSREKKESFPLTVTSAQKNPTAFYLCASSSGGDRYGYTFGSGTRLTVV.

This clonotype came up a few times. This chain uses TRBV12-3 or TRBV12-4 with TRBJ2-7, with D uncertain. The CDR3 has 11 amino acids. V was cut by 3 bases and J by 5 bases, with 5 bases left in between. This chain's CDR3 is CASSFENEQYF. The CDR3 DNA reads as TGTGCCAGCAGTTTTGAGAACGAGCAGTACTTC.